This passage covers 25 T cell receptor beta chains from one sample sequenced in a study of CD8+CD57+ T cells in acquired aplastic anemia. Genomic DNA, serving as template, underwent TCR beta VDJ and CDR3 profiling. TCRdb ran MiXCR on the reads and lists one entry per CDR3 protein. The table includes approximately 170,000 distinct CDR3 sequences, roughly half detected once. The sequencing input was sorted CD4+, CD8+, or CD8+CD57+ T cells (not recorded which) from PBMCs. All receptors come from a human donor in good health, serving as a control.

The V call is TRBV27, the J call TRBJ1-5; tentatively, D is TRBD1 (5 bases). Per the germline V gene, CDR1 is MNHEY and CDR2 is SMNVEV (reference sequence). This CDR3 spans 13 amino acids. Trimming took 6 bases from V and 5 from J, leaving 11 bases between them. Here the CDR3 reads CASSLRVDQPQHF. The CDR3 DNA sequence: TGTGCCAGCAGCCTCAGGGTTGATCAGCCCCAGCATTTT.

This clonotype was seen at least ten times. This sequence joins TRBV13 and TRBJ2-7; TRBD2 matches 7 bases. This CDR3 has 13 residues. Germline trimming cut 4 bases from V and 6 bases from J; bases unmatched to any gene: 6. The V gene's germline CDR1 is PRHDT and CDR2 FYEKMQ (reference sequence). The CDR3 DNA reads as TGTGCCAGCAGCTCGATGGGGGGGTCCGAGCAGTACTTC. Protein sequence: CASSSMGGSEQYF.

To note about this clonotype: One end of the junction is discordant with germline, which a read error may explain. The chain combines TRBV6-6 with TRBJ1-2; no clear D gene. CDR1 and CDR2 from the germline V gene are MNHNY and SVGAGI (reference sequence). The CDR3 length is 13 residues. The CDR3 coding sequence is TGTGCCAGCGGTTATTCTATATACTATGGCTATACCTTC. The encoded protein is CASGYSIYYGYTF.

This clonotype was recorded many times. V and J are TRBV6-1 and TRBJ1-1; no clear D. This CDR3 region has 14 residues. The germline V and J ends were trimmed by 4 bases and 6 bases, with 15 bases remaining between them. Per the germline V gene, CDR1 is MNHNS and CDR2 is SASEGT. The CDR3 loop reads CASSGFESSSEAFF. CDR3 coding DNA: TGTGCCAGCAGTGGTTTTGAAAGTAGCTCTGAAGCTTTCTTT.

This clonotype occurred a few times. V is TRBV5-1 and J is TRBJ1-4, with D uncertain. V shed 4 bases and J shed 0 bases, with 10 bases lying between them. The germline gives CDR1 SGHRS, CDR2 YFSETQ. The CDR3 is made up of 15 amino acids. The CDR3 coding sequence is TGCGCCAGCAGCCTCACAGCGACAACTAATGAAAAACTGTTTTTT. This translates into CASSLTATTNEKLFF.

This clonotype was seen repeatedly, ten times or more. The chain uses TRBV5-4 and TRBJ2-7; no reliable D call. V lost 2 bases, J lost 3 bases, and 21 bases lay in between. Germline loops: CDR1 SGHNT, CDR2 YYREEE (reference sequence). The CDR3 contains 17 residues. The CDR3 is CASSFKASQVSLYEQYF. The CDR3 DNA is TGTGCCAGCAGCTTTAAGGCTAGTCAGGTCAGCCTCTACGAGCAGTACTTC.

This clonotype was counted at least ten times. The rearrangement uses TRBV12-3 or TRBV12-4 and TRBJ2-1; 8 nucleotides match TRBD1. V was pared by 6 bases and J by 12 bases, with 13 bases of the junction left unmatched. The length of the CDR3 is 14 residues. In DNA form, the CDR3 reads TGTGCCAGCAGAATGGGGACAGGTGGTGTAGGGCAGTTCTTC. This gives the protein CASRMGTGGVGQFF.

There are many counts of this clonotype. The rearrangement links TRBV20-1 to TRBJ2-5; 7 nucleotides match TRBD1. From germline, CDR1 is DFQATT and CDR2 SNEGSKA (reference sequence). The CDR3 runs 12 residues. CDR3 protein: CSQQGSQETQYF. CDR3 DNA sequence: TGCAGCCAACAGGGGTCTCAAGAGACCCAGTACTTC.

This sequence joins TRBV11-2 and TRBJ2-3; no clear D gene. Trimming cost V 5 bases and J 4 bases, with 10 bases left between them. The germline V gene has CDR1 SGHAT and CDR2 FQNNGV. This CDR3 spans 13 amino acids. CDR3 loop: CASSLSPADTQYF. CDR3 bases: TGTGCCAGCAGCCTGTCCCCGGCAGATACGCAGTATTTT.

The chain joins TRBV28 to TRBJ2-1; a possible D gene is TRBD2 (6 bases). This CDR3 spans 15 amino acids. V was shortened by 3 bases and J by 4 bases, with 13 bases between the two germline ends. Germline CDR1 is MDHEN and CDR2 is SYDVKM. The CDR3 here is CASSLGGESYNEQFF. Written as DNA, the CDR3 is TGTGCCAGCAGTTTGGGCGGGGAGAGTTACAATGAGCAGTTCTTC.

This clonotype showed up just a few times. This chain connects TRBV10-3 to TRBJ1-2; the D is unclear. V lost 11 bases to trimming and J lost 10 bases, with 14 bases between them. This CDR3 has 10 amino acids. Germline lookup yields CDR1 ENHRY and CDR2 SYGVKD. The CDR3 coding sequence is TGTGCCGCCCAAGCGGATGTCTACACCTTC. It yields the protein CAAQADVYTF.

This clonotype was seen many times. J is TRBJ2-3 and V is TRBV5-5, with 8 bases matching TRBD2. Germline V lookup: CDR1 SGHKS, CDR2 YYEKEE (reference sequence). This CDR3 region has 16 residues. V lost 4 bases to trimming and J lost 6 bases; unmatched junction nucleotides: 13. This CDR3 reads CASSPLPGGVTDTQYF. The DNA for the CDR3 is TGTGCCAGCAGCCCCCTACCCGGGGGGGTAACGGATACGCAGTATTTT.

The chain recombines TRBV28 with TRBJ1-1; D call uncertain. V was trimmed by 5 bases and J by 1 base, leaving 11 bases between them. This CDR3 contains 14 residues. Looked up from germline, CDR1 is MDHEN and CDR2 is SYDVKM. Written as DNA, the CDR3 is TGTGCCAGCAGTCCACGGGTCCGGAACACTGAAGCTTTCTTT. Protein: CASSPRVRNTEAFF.

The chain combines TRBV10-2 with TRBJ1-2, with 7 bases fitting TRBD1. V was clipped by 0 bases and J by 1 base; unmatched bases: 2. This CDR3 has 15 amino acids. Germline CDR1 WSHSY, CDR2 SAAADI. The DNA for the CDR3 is TGCGCCAGCAGTGAGTCGCAGGGGGTTAACTATGGCTACACCTTC. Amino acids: CASSESQGVNYGYTF.

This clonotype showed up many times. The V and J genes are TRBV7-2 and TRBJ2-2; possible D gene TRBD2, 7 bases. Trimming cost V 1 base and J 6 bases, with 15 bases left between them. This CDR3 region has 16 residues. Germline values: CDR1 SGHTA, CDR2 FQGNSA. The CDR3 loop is CASSLVGGAGAGELFF. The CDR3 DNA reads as TGTGCCAGCAGCTTAGTAGGGGGGGCGGGGGCCGGGGAGCTGTTTTTT. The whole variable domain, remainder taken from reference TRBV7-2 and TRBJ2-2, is GAGVSQSPSNKVTEKGKDVELRCDPISGHTALYWYRQSLGQGLEFLIYFQGNSAPDKSGLPSDRFSAERTGGSVSTLTIQRTQQEDSAVYLCASSLVGGAGAGELFFGEGSRLTVL.

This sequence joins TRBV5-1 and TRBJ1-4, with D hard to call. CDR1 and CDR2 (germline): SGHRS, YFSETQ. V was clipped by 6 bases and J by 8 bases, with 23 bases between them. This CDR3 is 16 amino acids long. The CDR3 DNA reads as TGCGCCAGCAATCCGCGGATAAGGGAGGGCCGGGAAAAACTGTTTTTT. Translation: CASNPRIREGREKLFF. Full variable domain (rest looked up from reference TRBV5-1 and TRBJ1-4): KAGVTQTPRYLIKTRGQQVTLSCSPISGHRSVSWYQQTPGQGLQFLFEYFSETQRNKGNFPGRFSGRQFSNSRSEMNVSTLELGDSALYLCASNPRIREGREKLFFGSGTQLSVL.

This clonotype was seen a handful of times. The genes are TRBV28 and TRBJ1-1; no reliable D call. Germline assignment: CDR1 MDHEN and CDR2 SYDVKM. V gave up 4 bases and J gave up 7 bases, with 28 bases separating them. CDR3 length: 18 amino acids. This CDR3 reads CASSSSVVAGWAIGEAFF. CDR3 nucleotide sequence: TGTGCCAGCAGTTCCTCAGTTGTGGCCGGATGGGCAATAGGTGAAGCTTTCTTT.

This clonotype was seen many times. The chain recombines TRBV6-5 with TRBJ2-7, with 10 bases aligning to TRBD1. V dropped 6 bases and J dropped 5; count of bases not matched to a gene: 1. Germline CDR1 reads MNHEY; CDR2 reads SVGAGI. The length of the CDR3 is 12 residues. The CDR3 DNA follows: TGTGCCAGCAGAGGGACAGGGGACGAGCAGTACTTC. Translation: CASRGTGDEQYF.

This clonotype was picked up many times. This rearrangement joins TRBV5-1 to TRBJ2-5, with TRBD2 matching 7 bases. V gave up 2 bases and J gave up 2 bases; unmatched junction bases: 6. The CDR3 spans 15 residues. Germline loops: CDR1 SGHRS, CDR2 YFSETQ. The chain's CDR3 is CASSLGSGLQETQYF. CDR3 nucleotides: TGCGCCAGCAGCTTAGGTTCGGGACTACAAGAGACCCAGTACTTC.

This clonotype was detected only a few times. This chain's CDR3 is CASSLGQGFSPLHF. In DNA form, the CDR3 reads TGTGCCAGCAGCTTGGGGCAGGGGTTTTCACCCCTCCACTTT. The chain recombines TRBV9 with TRBJ1-6; tentatively, D is TRBD1 (6 bases). Germline V lookup: CDR1 SGDLS, CDR2 YYNGEE. The CDR3 runs to 14 residues. Trimming took off 4 bases at V and 9 bases at J, with 14 bases between the two ends.

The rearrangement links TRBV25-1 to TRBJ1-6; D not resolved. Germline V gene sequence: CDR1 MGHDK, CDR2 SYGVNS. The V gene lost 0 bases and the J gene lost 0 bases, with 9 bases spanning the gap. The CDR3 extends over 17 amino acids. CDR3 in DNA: TGTGCCAGCAGTGAATATCCGGCAAGCTCCTATAATTCACCCCTCCACTTT. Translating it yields CASSEYPASSYNSPLHF.

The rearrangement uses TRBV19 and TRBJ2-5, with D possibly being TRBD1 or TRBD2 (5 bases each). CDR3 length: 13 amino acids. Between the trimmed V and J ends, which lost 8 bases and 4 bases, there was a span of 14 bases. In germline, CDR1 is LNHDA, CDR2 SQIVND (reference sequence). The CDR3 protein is CASSPYGGETQYF. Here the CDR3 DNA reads TGTGCCAGTTCTCCTTATGGGGGAGAGACCCAGTACTTC.

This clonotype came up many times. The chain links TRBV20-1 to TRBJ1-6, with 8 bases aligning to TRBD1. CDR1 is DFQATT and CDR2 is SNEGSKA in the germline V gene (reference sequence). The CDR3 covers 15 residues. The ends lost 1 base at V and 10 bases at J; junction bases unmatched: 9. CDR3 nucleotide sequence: TGCAGTGCTAGAGCGTACGACAGGGGAAGCTCACCCCTCCACTTT. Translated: CSARAYDRGSSPLHF.

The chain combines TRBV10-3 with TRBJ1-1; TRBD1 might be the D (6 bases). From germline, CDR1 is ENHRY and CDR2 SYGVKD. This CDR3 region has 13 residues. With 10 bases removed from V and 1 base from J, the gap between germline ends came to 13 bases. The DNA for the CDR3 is TGTGCCACTGCACAGGGCCCGAACACTGAAGCTTTCTTT. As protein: CATAQGPNTEAFF.

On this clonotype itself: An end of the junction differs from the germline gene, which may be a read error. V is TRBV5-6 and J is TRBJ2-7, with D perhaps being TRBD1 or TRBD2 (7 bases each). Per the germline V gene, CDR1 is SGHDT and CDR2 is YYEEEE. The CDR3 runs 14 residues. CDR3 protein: CASSLAGGMDRQNF. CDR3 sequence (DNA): TGTGCCAGCAGCTTGGCGGGGGGAATGGACAGGCAGAACTTC. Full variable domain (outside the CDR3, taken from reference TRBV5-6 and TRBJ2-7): DAGVTQSPTHLIKTRGQQVTLRCSPKSGHDTVSWYQQALGQGPQFIFQYYEEEERQRGNFPDRFSGHQFPNYSSELNVNALLLGDSALYLCASSLAGGMDRQNFGPGTRLTVT.